What follows are 29 T cell receptor beta chains derived from one specimen sequenced in a study of shared clonotypes between healthy human individuals (dated by TCRdb to the early 2020s). Libraries were built with the immunoSEQ multiplex PCR assay. TCRdb took this table from immuneACCESS and kept in-frame rearrangements with V and J called. Such tables lack part of the clones; where checked against another copy, unresolved V genes explain under half of the gap, and the rest is unexplained. The sample has around 2.5 million clones on record, roughly 93% of them singletons. Of the sample, about 0.34% falls within the top ten clones. What was sequenced was naive CD4+ T cells from PBMCs. The cell subset or site label, as the study defines it: CD45RA+ positively selected. These receptors were collected from a man in his late teens or twenties in good health. Some clones in this sample may be carry-over from other donors' samples.

The genes are TRBV2 and TRBJ1-1, with 8 positions matching TRBD1. CDR3 length: 14 residues. CDR1 is SNHLY and CDR2 is FYNNEI in the germline V gene. Trimming took 6 bases from V and 6 from J; bases not matched to a gene: 9. The CDR3 sequence: CASRTPRGRPEAFF. In DNA, the CDR3 is TGTGCCAGCAGAACTCCCAGGGGGCGACCTGAAGCTTTCTTT.

The chain recombines TRBV9 with TRBJ2-2, with a tentative D call TRBD1 (5 bases). CDR3 size: 16 residues. V lost 0 bases and J lost 5, with 14 bases in between. The germline V gene has CDR1 SGDLS and CDR2 YYNGEE. The CDR3 protein is CASSVVPGLGTGELFF. CDR3 DNA sequence: TGTGCCAGCAGCGTAGTCCCAGGGTTGGGTACCGGGGAGCTGTTTTTT.

The rearrangement uses TRBV21-1 and TRBJ2-7; the table assigns TRBD2, which was not confirmed against the DNA. TRBV21-1 is a recognized pseudogene. The CDR3 sequence is 19 residues long. The chain's CDR3 is CASSKVGIKRGMSFDEQYF. The CDR3 bases are TGTGCCAGCAGCAAAGTTGGGATTAAAAGAGGGATGAGTTTTGACGAGCAGTACTTC.

In this sample, this clone turned up once. This rearrangement joins TRBV5-1 to TRBJ2-5; TRBD1 might be the D (5 bases). Trimming took off 4 bases at V and 1 base at J, with 11 bases between the two ends. The CDR3 sequence is 14 residues long. Germline V gene sequence: CDR1 SGHRS, CDR2 YFSETQ. CDR3 residues: CASSPRQLQETQYF. The DNA for the CDR3 is TGCGCCAGCAGCCCCCGACAGCTCCAAGAGACCCAGTACTTC.

The chain joins TRBV13 to TRBJ2-7; 9 positions agree with TRBD2. Germline CDR1 and CDR2: PRHDT and FYEKMQ (reference sequence). The length of the CDR3 is 14 residues. V lost 5 bases, J lost 3 bases, and 5 bases stayed unmatched. CDR3 DNA sequence: TGTGCCAGCAGCCCGGGACTAGCCAGCTACGAGCAGTACTTC. As protein: CASSPGLASYEQYF. Full variable domain (remainder filled in from reference TRBV13 and TRBJ2-7): AAGVIQSPRHLIKEKRETATLKCYPIPRHDTVYWYQQGPGQDPQFLISFYEKMQSDKGSIPDRFSAQQFSDYHSELNMSSLELGDSALYFCASSPGLASYEQYFGPGTRLTVT.

The DNA for the CDR3 is TGTGCCAGCAGCCAGCAACAGGGGACCGCTAACTATGGCTACACCTTC. This encodes CASSQQQGTANYGYTF. V and J are TRBV4-2 and TRBJ1-2, with TRBD1 identical over 7 bases. Germline-derived CDR1 and CDR2 are LGHNA and YNFKEQ. CDR3 size: 16 residues. V lost 3 bases, J lost 0 bases, and 7 bases stayed unmatched.

This clone was detected only once. This chain uses TRBV6-5 with TRBJ2-3; 10 bases line up with TRBD1. This CDR3 is 14 amino acids long. The V and J ends lost 6 bases and 4 bases, in that order; junction bases with no gene match: 4. Germline values: CDR1 MNHEY, CDR2 SVGAGI. The CDR3 is CASRPGQGSDTQYF. The CDR3 nucleotides read TGTGCCAGCAGGCCGGGACAGGGGTCAGATACGCAGTATTTT.

The rearrangement uses TRBV25-1 and TRBJ2-5; maybe TRBD2 (6 bases). CDR1 is MGHDK, CDR2 SYGVNS, per germline. The V gene lost 7 bases and the J gene lost 7 bases, with 13 bases spanning the gap. The CDR3 totals 12 residues. The CDR3 region has the DNA TGTGCCAGCACAATACTCGGGGGGACCCAGTACTTC. It translates to CASTILGGTQYF.

The rearrangement uses TRBV29-1 and TRBJ2-1; TRBD2 matches 7 bases. Germline assignment: CDR1 SQVTM and CDR2 ANQGSEA. V shed 7 bases and J 3 bases; nucleotides not matched to a gene: 9. This CDR3 comprises 14 residues. The CDR3 bases are TGCAGCGCAGCCGGGACTACCTACTACAATGAGCAGTTCTTC. Translating it yields CSAAGTTYYNEQFF.

The chain joins TRBV29-1 to TRBJ1-1; D unclear. The germline V and J ends were trimmed by 6 bases and 2 bases, with 7 bases remaining between them. Germline assignment: CDR1 SQVTM and CDR2 ANQGSEA. CDR3 size: 11 residues. The CDR3 DNA reads as TGCAGCGTCTTCCGAAACACTGAAGCTTTCTTT. As protein: CSVFRNTEAFF.

V and J are TRBV18 and TRBJ1-2; 10 bases align to TRBD1. Germline trimming cut 3 bases from V and 8 bases from J; bases unmatched to any gene: 18. CDR3 length: 18 amino acids. Germline CDR1 reads KGHSH; CDR2 reads LQKENI. CDR3 loop: CASSPPGQGLSPLWGYTF. CDR3 coding DNA: TGTGCCAGCTCACCCCCGGGACAGGGGCTCTCTCCCCTCTGGGGCTACACCTTC.

J is TRBJ2-5 and V is TRBV7-2, with D tentatively TRBD2 (5 bases). The CDR3 covers 15 residues. The V end was cut by 5 bases, the J end by 8 bases, with 21 bases between. Germline V CDR1 and CDR2: SGHTA, FQGNSA. The CDR3 sequence is CASSLSGRVPRTQYF. CDR3 sequence (DNA): TGTGCCAGCAGCCTCTCCGGGCGGGTGCCCCGTACCCAGTACTTC.

This chain links TRBV15 with TRBJ2-1; TRBD2 aligns across 14 bases. The CDR3 covers 17 residues. Unmatched junction bases numbered 12, after V lost 5 bases and J lost 9 bases. The germline V gene has CDR1 LNHNV and CDR2 YYDKDF (reference sequence). CDR3 sequence: CATSYPQTSGRAVEQFF. The CDR3 nucleotides read TGTGCCACCAGCTATCCCCAGACTAGCGGGAGGGCGGTTGAGCAGTTCTTC.

The V and J genes are TRBV28 and TRBJ1-5; 10 nucleotides line up with TRBD1. CDR1 MDHEN and CDR2 SYDVKM come from the germline V gene. The CDR3 is 16 amino acids. Unmatched junction bases numbered 7, after V lost 4 bases and J lost 4 bases. The CDR3 spells CASSWATGGGNQPQHF. The CDR3 DNA reads as TGTGCCAGCAGTTGGGCGACAGGGGGCGGAAATCAGCCCCAGCATTTT.

The rearrangement links TRBV30 to TRBJ1-6; D unclear. The CDR3 runs to 13 residues. The germline V gene encodes CDR1 GTSNPN and CDR2 SVGIG (reference sequence). Trimming removed 2 bases at V and 7 bases at J, with 9 bases between. The CDR3 region is CAWSQFSNSPLHF. CDR3 in DNA: TGTGCCTGGAGTCAGTTTTCCAATTCACCCCTCCACTTT.

The chain has TRBV5-6 and TRBJ1-4, with D hard to call. The V gene's germline CDR1 is SGHDT and CDR2 YYEEEE. The V and J ends lost 0 bases and 7 bases respectively, with 7 bases between them. This CDR3 region has 13 residues. CDR3 residues: CASSLGRTEKLFF. Written as DNA, the CDR3 is TGTGCCAGCAGCTTGGGACGGACTGAAAAACTGTTTTTT.

The gene calls are TRBV4-3 and TRBJ2-7; D is unresolved. This CDR3 is 15 amino acids long. Trimming took off 0 bases at V and 3 bases at J, with 12 bases between the two ends. CDR1 is LGHNA, CDR2 YSLEER, per germline. Here the CDR3 reads CASSQDRRGFYEQYF. CDR3 in DNA: TGCGCCAGCAGCCAAGATCGGCGAGGATTCTACGAGCAGTACTTC.

A word on this clone: Its ends do not fully match the called genes, so a read error is possible. The chain carries TRBV2 and TRBJ2-2; D not resolved. CDR1 is SNHLY and CDR2 is FYNNEI in the germline V gene. This CDR3 spans 13 amino acids. The CDR3 DNA reads TGTGCCAGCAGGGAAGTTCCGACCGGGGAGCTGTTTTTT. Encoded protein: CASREVPTGELFF.

The chain's CDR3 is CASSLEGNRRETQYF. The DNA of the CDR3 is TGCGCCAGCAGCTTGGAAGGGAATCGACGAGAGACCCAGTACTTC. This chain uses TRBV5-1 with TRBJ2-5; D unresolved. The germline V gene encodes CDR1 SGHRS and CDR2 YFSETQ. Trimming stripped 0 bases from V and 4 bases from J, with 13 bases between. The CDR3 runs to 15 residues.

The chain couples TRBV7-2 to TRBJ2-7, with D possibly matching TRBD2 (6 bases). V lost 1 base to trimming and J lost 12 bases, with 22 bases between them. Per the germline V gene, CDR1 is SGHTA and CDR2 is FQGNSA. The CDR3 sequence is 15 residues long. CDR3 nucleotides: TGTGCCAGCAGCTTAGGGAGGGGATTACCCCAGCAGGGGTACTTC. This sequence encodes CASSLGRGLPQQGYF.

This clone was recorded once. The J gene is TRBJ2-4, the V gene TRBV23-1, with 7 bases identical to TRBD1. TRBV23-1 is an ORF; its function is uncertain. V lost 4 bases, J lost 8 bases, and 8 bases stayed unmatched. The CDR3 is 14 residues long. The chain's CDR3 is CASSLLEGAHIQYF. The CDR3 nucleotides are TGCGCCAGCAGTCTTCTCGAGGGGGCTCACATTCAGTACTTC.

A word on this clone: A junction boundary mismatches the germline segment, possibly from a read error. The chain couples TRBV11-2 to TRBJ2-7; no firm D call. CDR1 is SGHAT and CDR2 is FQNNGV in the germline V gene. The CDR3 has 13 residues. The CDR3: CASSVDVPYEQYF. The CDR3 DNA follows: TGTGCCAGCAGCGTAGACGTTCCCTACGAGCAGTACTTC.

V and J are TRBV28 and TRBJ2-1; D unresolved. Trimming removed 8 bases at V and 6 bases at J, with 8 bases between. CDR3 size: 11 residues. CDR1 MDHEN and CDR2 SYDVKM come from the germline V gene. CDR3 in amino acids: CASQTTNEQFF. The DNA of the CDR3 is TGTGCCAGCCAAACAACCAATGAGCAGTTCTTC. Full variable domain (rest looked up from reference TRBV28 and TRBJ2-1): DVKVTQSSRYLVKRTGEKVFLECVQDMDHENMFWYRQDPGLGLRLIYFSYDVKMKEKGDIPEGYSVSREKKERFSLILESASTNQTSMYLCASQTTNEQFFGPGTRLTVL.

The V call is TRBV7-9, the J call TRBJ2-4; no reliable D call. This CDR3 has 13 residues. Germline loops: CDR1 SEHNR, CDR2 FQNEAQ (reference sequence). Trimming shortened V by 5 bases and J by 7 bases, and 12 bases separated the two germline ends. The CDR3 region is CASSQVGSNIQYF. The CDR3 DNA is TGTGCCAGCAGCCAGGTGGGATCGAACATTCAGTACTTC.

This chain joins TRBV28 and TRBJ1-1, with TRBD1 matching over 9 bases. This CDR3 contains 13 residues. Germline CDR1 and CDR2: MDHEN and SYDVKM. Germline trimming cut 5 bases from V and 7 bases from J; bases unmatched to any gene: 5. Here the CDR3 DNA reads TGTGCCAGCAGTCAACAGGGGGCGGTTGAAGCTTTCTTT. Translating it yields CASSQQGAVEAFF.

This clone was recorded only once. V gene TRBV27 combines with J gene TRBJ2-1; 7 nucleotides align to TRBD2. The germline gives CDR1 MNHEY, CDR2 SMNVEV (reference sequence). Trimming took 2 bases from V and 4 from J; bases not matched to a gene: 5. The CDR3 sequence is 15 residues long. In nucleotides, the CDR3 is TGTGCCAGCAGTTTACGGCGGGGGTGGTACAATGAGCAGTTCTTC. The encoded protein is CASSLRRGWYNEQFF.

This chain joins TRBV29-1 and TRBJ2-5; D is possibly TRBD1 or TRBD2 (5 bases each). The germline CDR1 and CDR2 sequences are SQVTM and ANQGSEA. Trimming left V 6 bases short and J 4 bases short, with 15 bases between. There are 13 residues in the CDR3. The CDR3 DNA is TGCAGCGTCGGCCGAGGGGTCGGAGAGACCCAGTACTTC. Its translation is CSVGRGVGETQYF.

The genes are TRBV10-2 and TRBJ1-2; a weak D match, TRBD1 (5 bases). CDR3 length: 12 residues. Trimming stripped 4 bases from V and 8 bases from J, with 11 bases between. Germline V gene lookup returns CDR1 WSHSY and CDR2 SAAADI. CDR3 region: CASSGGRDGYTF. The CDR3 nucleotides are TGCGCCAGCAGTGGGGGCAGGGACGGCTACACCTTC.

V gene TRBV5-1 combines with J gene TRBJ2-4, with TRBD1 matching 7 bases. The germline V gene encodes CDR1 SGHRS and CDR2 YFSETQ. The CDR3 is 11 amino acids. Germline trimming cut 4 bases from V and 13 bases from J; bases unmatched to any gene: 5. For the CDR3, the DNA is TGCGCCAGCAGCGATACAGGGGTCCAGTACTTC. Protein sequence: CASSDTGVQYF.